This T cell receptor (beta chain) was identified in a study of blood T cells in healthy people across ages. In germline, CDR1 is SNHLY, CDR2 FYNNEI. The CDR3 is 13 residues long. The V gene end was trimmed by 3 bases and the J gene end by 8 bases; junction bases not matched to a gene: 5. The second PCR ran roughly 6 to 11 cycles with a sample-barcoded 5' primer and J-beta primers. TCRdb re-analysed the 5' RACE reads in MiXCR, keeping a single row per CDR3 protein. Counted here are about 670,000 distinct CDR3 sequences, roughly half occurring once; the ten biggest clones make up about 14%. The sample comprised blood. The chain joins TRBV2 to TRBJ2-5, with TRBD1 matching over 8 bases. This clonotype was obtained from a woman older than 75 in good health. The chain's CDR3 is CASSEARGLTQYF. The CDR3 DNA follows: TGTGCCAGCAGTGAGGCCAGGGGGCTAACCCAGTACTTC.